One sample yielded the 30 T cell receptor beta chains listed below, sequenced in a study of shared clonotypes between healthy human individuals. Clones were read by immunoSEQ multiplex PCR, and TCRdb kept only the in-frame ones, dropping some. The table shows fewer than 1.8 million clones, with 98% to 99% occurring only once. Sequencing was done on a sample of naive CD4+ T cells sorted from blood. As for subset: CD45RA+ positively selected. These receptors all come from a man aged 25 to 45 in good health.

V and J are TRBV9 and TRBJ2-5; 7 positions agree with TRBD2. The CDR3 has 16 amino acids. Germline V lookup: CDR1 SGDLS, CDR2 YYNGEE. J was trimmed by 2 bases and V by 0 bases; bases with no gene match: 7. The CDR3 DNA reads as TGTGCCAGCAGCGTAGGAGGGAGGGGACGGCAAGAGACCCAGTACTTC. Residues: CASSVGGRGRQETQYF. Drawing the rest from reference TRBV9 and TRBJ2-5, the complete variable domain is DSGVTQTPKHLITATGQRVTLRCSPRSGDLSVYWYQQSLDQGLQFLIQYYNGEERAKGNILERFSAQQFPDLHSELNLSSLELGDSALYFCASSVGGRGRQETQYFGPGTRLLVL.

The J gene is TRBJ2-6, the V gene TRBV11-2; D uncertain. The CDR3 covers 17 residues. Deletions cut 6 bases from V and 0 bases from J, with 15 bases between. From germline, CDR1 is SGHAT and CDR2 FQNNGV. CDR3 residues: CASSSWRISSGANVLTF. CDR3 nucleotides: TGTGCCAGCAGTTCCTGGCGAATAAGCTCTGGGGCCAACGTCCTGACTTTC.

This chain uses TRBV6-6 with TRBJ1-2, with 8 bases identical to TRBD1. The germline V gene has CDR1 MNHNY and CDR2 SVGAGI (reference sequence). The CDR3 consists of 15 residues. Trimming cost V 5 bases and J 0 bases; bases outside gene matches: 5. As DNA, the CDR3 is TGTGCCAGCAGTACATACAGGGGGTCTAACTATGGCTACACCTTC. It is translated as CASSTYRGSNYGYTF.

As DNA, the CDR3 is TGTGCCAGCAGCTTCTACAAAGCAGATACGCAGTATTTT. Protein product: CASSFYKADTQYF. This chain joins TRBV7-6 and TRBJ2-3; no clear D. V dropped 3 bases and J dropped 4 bases, with 8 bases sitting between them. Germline values: CDR1 SGHVS, CDR2 FNYEAQ. This CDR3 has 13 amino acids. The full variable domain, with the rest looked up from reference TRBV7-6 and TRBJ2-3, is GAGVSQSPRYKVTKRGQDVALRCDPISGHVSLYWYRQALGQGPEFLTYFNYEAQQDKSGLPNDRFSAERPEGSISTLTIQRTEQRDSAMYRCASSFYKADTQYFGPGTRLTVL.

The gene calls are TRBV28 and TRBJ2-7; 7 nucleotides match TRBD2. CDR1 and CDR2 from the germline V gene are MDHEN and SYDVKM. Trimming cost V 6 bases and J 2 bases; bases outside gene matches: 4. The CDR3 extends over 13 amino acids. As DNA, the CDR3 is TGTGCCAGCAGGCGGGAGCTGACCTACGAGCAGTACTTC. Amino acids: CASRRELTYEQYF.

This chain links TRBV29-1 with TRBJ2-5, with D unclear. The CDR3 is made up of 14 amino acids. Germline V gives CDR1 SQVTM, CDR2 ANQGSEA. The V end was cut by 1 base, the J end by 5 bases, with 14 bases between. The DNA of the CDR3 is TGCAGCGTTGAAGGTCGGTCCCTTCGGGAGACCCAGTACTTC. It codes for CSVEGRSLRETQYF.

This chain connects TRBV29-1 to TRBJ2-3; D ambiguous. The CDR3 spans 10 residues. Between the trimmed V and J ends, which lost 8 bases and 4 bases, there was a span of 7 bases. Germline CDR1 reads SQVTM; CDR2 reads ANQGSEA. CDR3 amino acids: CSTDSDTQYF. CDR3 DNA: TGCAGCACAGACTCAGATACGCAGTATTTT.

CDR3: CASSRTSTTDTQYF. CDR3 nucleotide sequence: TGCGCCAGCAGCCGGACTAGCACAACAGATACGCAGTATTTT. V is TRBV5-1 and J is TRBJ2-3, with 8 bases aligning to TRBD2. After removal of 4 bases from V and 3 bases from J, the junction contained 4 bases not matched to a gene. This CDR3 region has 14 residues. CDR1 and CDR2 from the germline V gene are SGHRS and YFSETQ.

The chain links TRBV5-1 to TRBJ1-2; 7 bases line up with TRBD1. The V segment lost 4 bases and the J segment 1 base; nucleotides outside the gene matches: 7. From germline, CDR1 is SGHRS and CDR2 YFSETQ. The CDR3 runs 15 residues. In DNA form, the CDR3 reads TGCGCCAGCAGCCTAGGGACAGCTCTTAACTATGGCTACACCTTC. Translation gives CASSLGTALNYGYTF.

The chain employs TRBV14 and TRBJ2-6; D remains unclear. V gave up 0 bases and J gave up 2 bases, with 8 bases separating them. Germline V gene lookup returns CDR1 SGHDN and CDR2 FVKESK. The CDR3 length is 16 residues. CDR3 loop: CASSQDGMAGANVLTF. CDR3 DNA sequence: TGTGCCAGCAGCCAAGACGGTATGGCTGGGGCCAACGTCCTGACTTTC. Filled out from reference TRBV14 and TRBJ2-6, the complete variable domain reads EAGVTQFPSHSVIEKGQTVTLRCDPISGHDNLYWYRRVMGKEIKFLLHFVKESKQDESGMPNNRFLAERTGGTYSTLKVQPAELEDSGVYFCASSQDGMAGANVLTFGAGSRLTVL.

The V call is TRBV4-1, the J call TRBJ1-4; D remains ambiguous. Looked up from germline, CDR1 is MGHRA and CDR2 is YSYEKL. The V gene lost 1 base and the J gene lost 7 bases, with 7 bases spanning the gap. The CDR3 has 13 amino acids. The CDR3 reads CASSQGPIEKLFF. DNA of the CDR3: TGCGCCAGCAGCCAAGGCCCGATTGAAAAACTGTTTTTT.

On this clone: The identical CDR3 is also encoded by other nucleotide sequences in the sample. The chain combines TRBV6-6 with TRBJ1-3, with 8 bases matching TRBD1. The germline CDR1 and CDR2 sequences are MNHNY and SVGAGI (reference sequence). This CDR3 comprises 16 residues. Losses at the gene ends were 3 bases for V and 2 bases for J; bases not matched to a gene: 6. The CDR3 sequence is CASSYSTGATGNTIYF. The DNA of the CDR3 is TGTGCCAGCAGTTATTCGACAGGGGCAACTGGAAACACCATATATTTT.

The CDR3 protein is CASSPTSGYNYEQYF. For the CDR3, the DNA is TGTGCCAGCAGCCCCACCTCGGGCTACAACTACGAGCAGTACTTC. This chain joins TRBV9 and TRBJ2-7; D unclear. The V gene's germline CDR1 is SGDLS and CDR2 YYNGEE. The CDR3 totals 15 residues. Trimming took off 4 bases at V and 3 bases at J, with 17 bases between the two ends.

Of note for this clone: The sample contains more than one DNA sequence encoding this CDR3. The CDR3 bases are TGTGCCAGCAGCCTGGGGGGAGTAGAGACCCAGTACTTC. Residues: CASSLGGVETQYF. This chain links TRBV5-4 with TRBJ2-5, with a tentative D call TRBD2 (6 bases). The CDR3 runs 13 residues. Trimming shortened V by 4 bases and J by 4 bases, and 11 bases separated the two germline ends. Germline V gene data show CDR1 as SGHNT and CDR2 as YYREEE (reference sequence).

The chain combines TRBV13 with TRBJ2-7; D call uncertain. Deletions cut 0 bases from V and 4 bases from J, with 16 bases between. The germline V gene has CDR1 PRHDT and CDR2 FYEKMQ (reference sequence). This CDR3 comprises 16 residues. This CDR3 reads CASSLGTGTLPYEQYF. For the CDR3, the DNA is TGTGCCAGCAGCTTAGGTACCGGTACCCTGCCATACGAGCAGTACTTC. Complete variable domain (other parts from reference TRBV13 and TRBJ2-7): AAGVIQSPRHLIKEKRETATLKCYPIPRHDTVYWYQQGPGQDPQFLISFYEKMQSDKGSIPDRFSAQQFSDYHSELNMSSLELGDSALYFCASSLGTGTLPYEQYFGPGTRLTVT.

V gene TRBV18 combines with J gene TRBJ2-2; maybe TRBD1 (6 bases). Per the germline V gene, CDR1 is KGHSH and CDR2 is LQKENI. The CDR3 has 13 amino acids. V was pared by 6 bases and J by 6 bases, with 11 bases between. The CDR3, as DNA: TGTGCCAGCTCCCAACAGGGACCCGGGGAGCTGTTTTTT. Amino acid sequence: CASSQQGPGELFF.

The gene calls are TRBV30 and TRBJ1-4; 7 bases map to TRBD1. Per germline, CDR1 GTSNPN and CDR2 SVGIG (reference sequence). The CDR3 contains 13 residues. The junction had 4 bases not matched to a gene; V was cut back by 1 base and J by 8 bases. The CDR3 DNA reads TGTGCCTGGAGTGGTCAGGGGGACGAAAAACTGTTTTTT. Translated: CAWSGQGDEKLFF.

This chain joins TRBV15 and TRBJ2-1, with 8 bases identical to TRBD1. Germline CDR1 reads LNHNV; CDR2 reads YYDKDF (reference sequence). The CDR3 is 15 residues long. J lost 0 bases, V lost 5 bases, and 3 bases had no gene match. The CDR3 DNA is TGTGCCACCAGCTCAGACAGGGGCTCCTACAATGAGCAGTTCTTC. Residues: CATSSDRGSYNEQFF.

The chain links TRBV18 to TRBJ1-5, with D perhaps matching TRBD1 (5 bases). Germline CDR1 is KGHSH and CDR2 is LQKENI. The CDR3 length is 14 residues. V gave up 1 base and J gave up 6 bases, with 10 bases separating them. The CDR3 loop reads CASSPRGGSQPQHF. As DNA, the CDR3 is TGTGCCAGCTCACCACGTGGGGGAAGTCAGCCCCAGCATTTT.

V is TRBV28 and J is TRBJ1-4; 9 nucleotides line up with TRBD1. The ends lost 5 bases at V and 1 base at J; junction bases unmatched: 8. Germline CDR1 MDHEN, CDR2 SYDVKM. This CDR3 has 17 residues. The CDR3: CASSITGGAGTNEKLFF. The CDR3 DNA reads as TGTGCCAGCAGTATTACAGGGGGCGCGGGAACTAATGAAAAACTGTTTTTT.

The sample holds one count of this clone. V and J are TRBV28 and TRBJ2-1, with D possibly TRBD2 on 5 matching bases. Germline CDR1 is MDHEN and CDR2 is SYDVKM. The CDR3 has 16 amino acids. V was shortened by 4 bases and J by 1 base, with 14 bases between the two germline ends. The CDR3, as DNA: TGTGCCAGCAGTTATCGGACTCCCAGGTCCTACAATGAGCAGTTCTTC. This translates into CASSYRTPRSYNEQFF.

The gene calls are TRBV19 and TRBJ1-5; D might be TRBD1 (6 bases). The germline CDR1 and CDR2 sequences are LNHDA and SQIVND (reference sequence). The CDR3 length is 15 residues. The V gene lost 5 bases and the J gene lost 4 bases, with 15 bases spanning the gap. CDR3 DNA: TGTGCCAGTAGTGCCAACAGGGTCGGGAATCAGCCCCAGCATTTT. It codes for CASSANRVGNQPQHF.

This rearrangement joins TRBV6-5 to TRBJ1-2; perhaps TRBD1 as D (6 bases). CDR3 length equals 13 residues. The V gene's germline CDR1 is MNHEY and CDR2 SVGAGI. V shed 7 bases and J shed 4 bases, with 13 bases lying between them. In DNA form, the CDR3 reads TGTGCCAGCAAAGGACAGCGCAGCTATGGCTACACCTTC. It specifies CASKGQRSYGYTF.

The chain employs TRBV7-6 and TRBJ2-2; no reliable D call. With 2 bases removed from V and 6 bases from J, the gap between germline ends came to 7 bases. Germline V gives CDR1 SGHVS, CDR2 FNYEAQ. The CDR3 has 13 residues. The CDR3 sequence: CASSLSGPGELFF. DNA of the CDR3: TGTGCCAGCAGCTTATCTGGGCCCGGGGAGCTGTTTTTT.

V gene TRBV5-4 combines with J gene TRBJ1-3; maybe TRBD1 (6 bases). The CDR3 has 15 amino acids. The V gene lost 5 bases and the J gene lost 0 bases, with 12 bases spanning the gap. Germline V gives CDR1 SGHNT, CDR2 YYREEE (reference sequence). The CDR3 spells CASRSTGNSGNTIYF. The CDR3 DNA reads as TGTGCCAGCAGGTCGACAGGAAACTCTGGAAACACCATATATTTT.

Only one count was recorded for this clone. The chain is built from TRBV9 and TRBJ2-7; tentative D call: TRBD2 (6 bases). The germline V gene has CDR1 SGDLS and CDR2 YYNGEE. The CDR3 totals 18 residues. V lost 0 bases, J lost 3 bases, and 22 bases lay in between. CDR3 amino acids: CASSVDTGDSSWDYEQYF. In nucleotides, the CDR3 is TGTGCCAGCAGCGTAGACACGGGAGACTCATCCTGGGACTACGAGCAGTACTTC.

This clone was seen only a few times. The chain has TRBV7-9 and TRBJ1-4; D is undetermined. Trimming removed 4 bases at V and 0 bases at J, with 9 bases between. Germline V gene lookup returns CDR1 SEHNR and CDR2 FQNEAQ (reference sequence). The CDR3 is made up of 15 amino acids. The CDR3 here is CASSSNSATNEKLFF. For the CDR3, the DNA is TGTGCCAGCAGCTCCAACAGTGCAACTAATGAAAAACTGTTTTTT.

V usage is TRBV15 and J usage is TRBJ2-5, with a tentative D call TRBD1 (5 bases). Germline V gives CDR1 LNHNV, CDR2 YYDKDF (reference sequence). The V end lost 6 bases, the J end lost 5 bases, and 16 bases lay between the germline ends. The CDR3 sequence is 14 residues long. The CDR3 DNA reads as TGTGCCACCAGAAATTTTGGGGCTCGGGAGACCCAGTACTTC. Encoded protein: CATRNFGARETQYF.

The CDR3 DNA reads as TGTGCCAGCAGCCCTCAGGCGAACACCGGGGAGCTGTTTTTT. Its protein is CASSPQANTGELFF. This sequence joins TRBV7-9 and TRBJ2-2; the D is unclear. The V gene lost 5 bases and the J gene lost 0 bases, with 7 bases spanning the gap. This CDR3 comprises 14 residues. Germline V gene lookup returns CDR1 SEHNR and CDR2 FQNEAQ (reference sequence).

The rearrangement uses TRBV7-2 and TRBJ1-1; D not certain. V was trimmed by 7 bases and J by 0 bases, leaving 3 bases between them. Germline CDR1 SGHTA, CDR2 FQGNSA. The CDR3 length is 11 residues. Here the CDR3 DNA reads TGTGCCAGCACCTTGAACACTGAAGCTTTCTTT. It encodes CASTLNTEAFF. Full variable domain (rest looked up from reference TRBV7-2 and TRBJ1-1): GAGVSQSPSNKVTEKGKDVELRCDPISGHTALYWYRQSLGQGLEFLIYFQGNSAPDKSGLPSDRFSAERTGGSVSTLTIQRTQQEDSAVYLCASTLNTEAFFGQGTRLTVV.